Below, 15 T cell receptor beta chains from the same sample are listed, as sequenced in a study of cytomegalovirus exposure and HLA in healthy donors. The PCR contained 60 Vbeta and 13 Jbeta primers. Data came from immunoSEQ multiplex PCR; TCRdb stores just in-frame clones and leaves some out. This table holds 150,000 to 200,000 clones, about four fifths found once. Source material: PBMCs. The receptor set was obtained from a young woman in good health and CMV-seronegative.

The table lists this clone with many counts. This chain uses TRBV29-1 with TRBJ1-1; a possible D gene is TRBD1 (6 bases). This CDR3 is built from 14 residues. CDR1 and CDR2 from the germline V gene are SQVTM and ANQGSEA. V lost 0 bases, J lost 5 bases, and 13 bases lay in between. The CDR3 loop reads CSVEDSQGWTEAFF. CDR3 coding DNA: TGCAGCGTTGAAGATTCCCAGGGGTGGACTGAAGCTTTCTTT. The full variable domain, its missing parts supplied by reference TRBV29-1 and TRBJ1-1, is SAVISQKPSRDICQRGTSLTIQCQVDSQVTMMFWYRQQPGQSLTLIATANQGSEATYESGFVIDKFPISRPNLTFSTLTVSNMSPEDSSIYLCSVEDSQGWTEAFFGQGTRLTVV.

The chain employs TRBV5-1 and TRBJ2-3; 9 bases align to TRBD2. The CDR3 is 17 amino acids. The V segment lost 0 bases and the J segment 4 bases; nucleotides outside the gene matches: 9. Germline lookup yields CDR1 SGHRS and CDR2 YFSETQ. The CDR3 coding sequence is TGCGCCAGCAGCTTGGTAGGCGGGGGGGGACTGTCAGATACGCAGTATTTT. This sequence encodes CASSLVGGGGLSDTQYF.

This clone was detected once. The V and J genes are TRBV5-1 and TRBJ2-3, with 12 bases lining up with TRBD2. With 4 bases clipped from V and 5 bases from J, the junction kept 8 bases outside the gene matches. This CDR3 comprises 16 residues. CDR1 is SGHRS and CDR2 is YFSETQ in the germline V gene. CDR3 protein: CASSRSSGGAIDTQYF. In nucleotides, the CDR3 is TGCGCCAGCAGCCGATCTAGCGGGGGGGCAATAGATACGCAGTATTTT.

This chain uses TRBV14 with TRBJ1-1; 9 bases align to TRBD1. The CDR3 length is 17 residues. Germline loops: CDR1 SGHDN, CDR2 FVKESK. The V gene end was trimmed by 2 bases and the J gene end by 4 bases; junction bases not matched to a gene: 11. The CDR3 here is CASSQTTDRQGVTEAFF. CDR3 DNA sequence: TGTGCCAGCAGCCAAACGACCGATAGACAGGGGGTCACTGAAGCTTTCTTT.

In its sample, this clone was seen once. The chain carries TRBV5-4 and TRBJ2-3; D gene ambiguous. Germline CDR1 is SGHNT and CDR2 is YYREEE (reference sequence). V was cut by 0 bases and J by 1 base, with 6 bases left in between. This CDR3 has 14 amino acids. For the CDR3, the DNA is TGTGCCAGCAGCTTGGGGGCCCGCACAGATACGCAGTATTTT. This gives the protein CASSLGARTDTQYF.

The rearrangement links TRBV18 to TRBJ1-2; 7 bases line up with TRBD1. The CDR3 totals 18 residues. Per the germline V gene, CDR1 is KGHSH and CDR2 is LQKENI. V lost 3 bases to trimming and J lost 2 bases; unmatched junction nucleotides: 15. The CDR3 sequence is CASSPSAGGSYPNYGYTF. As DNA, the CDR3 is TGTGCCAGCTCACCCTCGGCAGGGGGGTCATACCCGAACTATGGCTACACCTTC.

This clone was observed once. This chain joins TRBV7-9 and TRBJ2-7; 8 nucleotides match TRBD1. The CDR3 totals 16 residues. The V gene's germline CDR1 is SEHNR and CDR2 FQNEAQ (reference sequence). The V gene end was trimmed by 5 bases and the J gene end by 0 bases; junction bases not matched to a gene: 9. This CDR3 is CASSPSQGVSSYEQYF. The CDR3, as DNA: TGTGCCAGCAGCCCCTCACAGGGGGTAAGCTCCTACGAGCAGTACTTC.

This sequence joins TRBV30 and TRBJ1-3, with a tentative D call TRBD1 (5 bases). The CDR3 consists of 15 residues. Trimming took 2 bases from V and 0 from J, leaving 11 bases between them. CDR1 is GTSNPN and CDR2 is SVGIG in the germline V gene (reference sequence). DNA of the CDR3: TGTGCCTGGAGTCAGGGTACCGTCTCTGGAAACACCATATATTTT. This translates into CAWSQGTVSGNTIYF. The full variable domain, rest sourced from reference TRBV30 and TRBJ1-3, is SQTIHQWPATLVQPVGSPLSLECTVEGTSNPNLYWYRQAAGRGLQLLFYSVGIGQISSEVPQNLSASRPQDRQFILSSKKLLLSDSGFYLCAWSQGTVSGNTIYFGEGSWLTVV.

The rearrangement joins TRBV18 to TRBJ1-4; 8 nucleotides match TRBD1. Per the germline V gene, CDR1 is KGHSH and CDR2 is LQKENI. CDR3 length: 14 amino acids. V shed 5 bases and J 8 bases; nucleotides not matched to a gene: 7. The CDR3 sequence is CASSSDRGREKLFF. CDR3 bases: TGTGCCAGCTCATCCGACAGGGGAAGAGAAAAACTGTTTTTT. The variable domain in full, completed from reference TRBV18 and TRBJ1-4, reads NAGVMQNPRHLVRRRGQEARLRCSPMKGHSHVYWYRQLPEEGLKFMVYLQKENIIDESGMPKERFSAEFPKEGPSILRIQQVVRGDSAAYFCASSSDRGREKLFFGSGTQLSVL.

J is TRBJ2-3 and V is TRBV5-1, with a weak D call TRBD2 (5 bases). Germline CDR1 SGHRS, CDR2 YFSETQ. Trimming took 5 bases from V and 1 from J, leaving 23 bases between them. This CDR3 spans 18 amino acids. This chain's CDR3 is CASRSPGEQFEGTDTQYF. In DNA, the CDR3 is TGCGCCAGCAGGAGTCCCGGGGAACAATTCGAAGGCACAGATACGCAGTATTTT. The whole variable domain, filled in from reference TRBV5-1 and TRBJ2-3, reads KAGVTQTPRYLIKTRGQQVTLSCSPISGHRSVSWYQQTPGQGLQFLFEYFSETQRNKGNFPGRFSGRQFSNSRSEMNVSTLELGDSALYLCASRSPGEQFEGTDTQYFGPGTRLTVL.

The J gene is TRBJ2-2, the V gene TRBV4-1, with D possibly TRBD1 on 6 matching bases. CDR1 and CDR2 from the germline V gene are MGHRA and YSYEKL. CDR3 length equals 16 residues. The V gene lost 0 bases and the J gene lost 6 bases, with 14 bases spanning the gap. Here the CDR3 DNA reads TGCGCCAGCAGCCAAGAGACGGCAGGGGTTTCCGGGGAGCTGTTTTTT. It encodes CASSQETAGVSGELFF.

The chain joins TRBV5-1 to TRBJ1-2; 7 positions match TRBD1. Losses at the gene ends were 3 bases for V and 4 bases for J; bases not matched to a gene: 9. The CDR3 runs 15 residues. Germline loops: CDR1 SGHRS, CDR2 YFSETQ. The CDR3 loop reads CASSSETGRPYGYTF. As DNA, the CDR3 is TGCGCCAGCAGCTCTGAGACAGGGAGACCCTATGGCTACACCTTC.

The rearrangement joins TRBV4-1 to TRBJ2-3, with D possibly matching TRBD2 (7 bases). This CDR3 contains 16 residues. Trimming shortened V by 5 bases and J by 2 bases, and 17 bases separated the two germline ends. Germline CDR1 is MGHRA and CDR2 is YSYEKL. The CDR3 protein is CASSAPGGQYTDTQYF. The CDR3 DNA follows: TGCGCCAGCAGCGCCCCGGGGGGCCAATACACAGATACGCAGTATTTT.

The CDR3 DNA reads as TGTGCCAGCAGTCCATGCGGGGGGCAGGTCGGCGCGCAGTATTTT. This encodes CASSPCGGQVGAQYF. The rearrangement uses TRBV7-3 and TRBJ2-3; 8 bases line up with TRBD2. Trimming took 6 bases from V and 10 from J; bases not matched to a gene: 15. The CDR3 runs to 15 residues. Germline V lookup: CDR1 SGHTA, CDR2 FQGTGA.

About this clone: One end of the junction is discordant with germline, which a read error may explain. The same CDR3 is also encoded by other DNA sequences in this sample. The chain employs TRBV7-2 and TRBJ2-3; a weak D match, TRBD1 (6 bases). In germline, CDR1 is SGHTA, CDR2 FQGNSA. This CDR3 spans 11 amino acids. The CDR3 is CASRAGEPQYF. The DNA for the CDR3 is TGTGCCAGTCGTGCAGGGGAACCGCAGTACTTT.